The TCR beta chain under discussion was sequenced for a study of PD-1 blockade in classical Hodgkin lymphoma. The CDR3 length is 13 residues. Trimming stripped 3 bases from V and 4 bases from J, with 9 bases between. Germline-derived CDR1 and CDR2 are LNHDA and SQIVND (reference sequence). Produced via immunoSEQ multiplex PCR; TCRdb's table is partial and in-frame only. The data contain about 75,000 clones, approximately 94% of them singletons. There was relapse after autologous stem cell transplantation in every patient, and there was variation in brentuximab vedotin exposure. The chain joins TRBV19 to TRBJ1-2; weak D call: TRBD1 (5 bases). This specimen consisted of peripheral blood mononuclear cells (PBMCs), obtained at baseline. This clonotype was obtained from a human donor with classical Hodgkin lymphoma. This chain's CDR3 is CASSIPGSYGYTF. The CDR3 DNA follows: TGTGCCAGTAGTATCCCAGGGAGCTATGGCTACACCTTC.